Listed here are 22 T cell receptor beta chains from one sample, sequenced in a study of CD8+ T cells in alopecia areata. As the sequencing template, cDNA was produced by extracting RNA and reverse transcribing it. Profiled with immunoSEQ multiplex PCR; TCRdb holds only in-frame clones, not every one. The sample holds approximately 89,000 clones; 40% to 55% are singletons and the top ten take 0.6% to 0.85%. The specimen sequenced was CD4+ T cells sorted from blood. These receptors all come from a human donor with alopecia areata.

The rearrangement uses TRBV29-1 and TRBJ1-2; D unresolved. Trimming took 8 bases from V and 4 from J, leaving 11 bases between them. This CDR3 is 11 amino acids long. CDR1 and CDR2 from the germline V gene are SQVTM and ANQGSEA. This chain's CDR3 is CSSNAGYGYTF. CDR3 in DNA: TGCAGCTCAAACGCGGGCTATGGCTACACCTTC. The full variable domain, its missing parts supplied by reference TRBV29-1 and TRBJ1-2, is SAVISQKPSRDICQRGTSLTIQCQVDSQVTMMFWYRQQPGQSLTLIATANQGSEATYESGFVIDKFPISRPNLTFSTLTVSNMSPEDSSIYLCSSNAGYGYTFGSGTRLTVV.

This clone turned up a few times. CDR3 in amino acids: CASTHGVEAFF. CDR3 in DNA: TGTGCCAGCACCCACGGGGTTGAAGCTTTCTTT. The chain employs TRBV6-5 and TRBJ1-1; D call uncertain. The CDR3 runs 11 residues. V lost 7 bases and J 7 bases, leaving 10 bases between the germline ends. Germline lookup yields CDR1 MNHEY and CDR2 SVGAGI.

On this clone itself: The sample carries other DNA sequences with the same CDR3. This CDR3 reads CAWSVQVNTEAFF. Here the CDR3 DNA reads TGTGCCTGGAGTGTACAGGTGAACACTGAAGCTTTCTTT. The rearrangement uses TRBV30 and TRBJ1-1, with D possibly being TRBD1 (5 bases). Germline V CDR1 and CDR2: GTSNPN, SVGIG (reference sequence). Between the trimmed V and J ends, which lost 0 bases and 0 bases, there was a span of 5 bases. This CDR3 is built from 13 residues.

This clone came up a few times. The V and J genes are TRBV11-2 and TRBJ2-1, with D unclear. Germline CDR1 SGHAT, CDR2 FQNNGV. The CDR3 extends over 8 amino acids. V gave up 4 bases and J gave up 15 bases, with 4 bases separating them. The CDR3, as DNA: TGTGCCAGCAGCTCATCGTTCTTC. Translating gives CASSSSFF.

This clone was seen more than once but under ten times. The chain carries TRBV18 and TRBJ1-1; D call uncertain. This CDR3 is 16 amino acids long. V lost 3 bases and J lost 4, with 18 bases in between. Germline V gives CDR1 KGHSH, CDR2 LQKENI. This CDR3 is CASSPAVSARGTEAFF. In DNA form, the CDR3 reads TGTGCCAGCTCACCGGCGGTGTCGGCGCGGGGCACTGAAGCTTTCTTT.

This clone showed up just a few times. The chain uses TRBV2 and TRBJ2-1, with TRBD2 matching over 7 bases. V was pared by 6 bases and J by 7 bases, with 6 bases of the junction left unmatched. CDR1 and CDR2 (germline): SNHLY, FYNNEI. The CDR3 consists of 13 residues. In DNA form, the CDR3 reads TGTGCCAGCAGACTAGCGATTAGGAATGAGCAGTTCTTC. Translated, it gives CASRLAIRNEQFF.

The chain uses TRBV6-5 and TRBJ2-7; D is unresolved. In germline, CDR1 is MNHEY, CDR2 SVGAGI. The CDR3 extends over 12 amino acids. The V end was cut by 6 bases, the J end by 2 bases, with 8 bases between. The CDR3 here is CASSKGTYEQYF. The CDR3 DNA reads as TGTGCCAGCAGCAAGGGTACCTACGAGCAGTACTTC.

V and J are TRBV5-1 and TRBJ2-3; the D gene could be TRBD1 or TRBD2 (5 bases each). From germline, CDR1 is SGHRS and CDR2 YFSETQ. The V end was cut by 3 bases, the J end by 6 bases, with 17 bases between. The CDR3 is 15 residues long. In DNA form, the CDR3 reads TGCGCCAGCAGCTGGCCGGGACCTCTTCCGGATACGCAGTATTTT. Its protein product is CASSWPGPLPDTQYF.

This clone was picked up a small number of times. The genes are TRBV5-1 and TRBJ1-1, with D unclear. V was clipped by 4 bases and J by 6 bases, with 10 bases between them. Germline loops: CDR1 SGHRS, CDR2 YFSETQ. The CDR3 is 12 residues long. This chain's CDR3 is CASSTNEAEAFF. The CDR3 DNA is TGCGCCAGCAGCACGAATGAAGCTGAAGCTTTCTTT.

Regarding this clone: Other DNA sequences from this sample encode an identical CDR3 as well. This chain connects TRBV28 to TRBJ1-1; no clear D gene. V lost 2 bases to trimming and J lost 1 base, with 5 bases between them. Per germline, CDR1 MDHEN and CDR2 SYDVKM. The CDR3 spans 13 residues. For the CDR3, the DNA is TGTGCCAGCAGTTTACTGGGGAACACTGAAGCTTTCTTT. Its protein is CASSLLGNTEAFF.

The V and J genes are TRBV30 and TRBJ1-2; TRBD1 might be the D (6 bases). In germline, CDR1 is GTSNPN, CDR2 SVGIG (reference sequence). CDR3 length: 13 residues. The V and J ends lost 2 bases and 6 bases respectively, with 13 bases between them. The CDR3 protein is CAWSKGRGDGYTF. DNA for the CDR3: TGTGCCTGGAGTAAGGGCAGGGGCGATGGCTACACCTTC.

This clone has more than one count but fewer than ten. This chain uses TRBV29-1 with TRBJ2-3; TRBD2 matches 7 bases. Germline CDR1 and CDR2: SQVTM and ANQGSEA. The CDR3 sequence is 12 residues long. J lost 9 bases, V lost 6 bases, and 9 bases had no gene match. CDR3: CSVQGEGMTQYF. The DNA of the CDR3 is TGCAGCGTCCAAGGGGAGGGTATGACGCAGTATTTT.

This chain uses TRBV2 with TRBJ2-3; D is unclear. V was shortened by 3 bases and J by 2 bases, with 9 bases between the two germline ends. Germline V gives CDR1 SNHLY, CDR2 FYNNEI. CDR3 length: 14 residues. The CDR3, as DNA: TGTGCCAGCAGTGAGGGTAGGGTCACAGATACGCAGTATTTT. This gives the protein CASSEGRVTDTQYF.

CDR3 coding DNA: TGTGCCAGCAGTCCACGGGACAGAACACTCTATGGCTACACCTTC. This sequence encodes CASSPRDRTLYGYTF. The chain carries TRBV28 and TRBJ1-2, with 7 nucleotides matching TRBD1. From germline, CDR1 is MDHEN and CDR2 SYDVKM. V gave up 5 bases and J gave up 4 bases; unmatched junction bases: 10. The CDR3 has 15 amino acids.

The chain employs TRBV6-6 and TRBJ1-5; TRBD1 is a possible D gene (5 bases). V lost 6 bases and J 5 bases, leaving 14 bases between the germline ends. This CDR3 spans 14 amino acids. Germline CDR1 is MNHNY and CDR2 is SVGAGI (reference sequence). CDR3 amino acids: CASRPGTIHQPQHF. The CDR3 nucleotides are TGTGCCAGCAGACCTGGGACTATACATCAGCCCCAGCATTTT.

There are a few counts of this clone. The chain uses TRBV19 and TRBJ1-5; D remains ambiguous. Trimming pared 5 bases from V and 11 bases from J, leaving 16 bases between. The germline V gene has CDR1 LNHDA and CDR2 SQIVND (reference sequence). The CDR3 spans 13 residues. DNA of the CDR3: TGTGCCAGTAGTTCGGGAGACCTAGTGGCCCAGCATTTT. This translates into CASSSGDLVAQHF.

The V call is TRBV29-1, the J call TRBJ2-1; 9 bases map to TRBD2. The germline CDR1 and CDR2 sequences are SQVTM and ANQGSEA. The V and J ends lost 0 bases and 14 bases, in that order; junction bases with no gene match: 11. The CDR3 runs 14 residues. CDR3 amino acids: CSVEDLRGRALEFF. CDR3 bases: TGCAGCGTTGAAGATCTTCGCGGGAGGGCCCTCGAGTTCTTC.

There are a few counts of this clone. The chain links TRBV2 to TRBJ1-4; D is possibly TRBD1 (5 bases). Trimming pared 3 bases from V and 7 bases from J, leaving 9 bases between. CDR1 SNHLY and CDR2 FYNNEI come from the germline V gene. This CDR3 region has 13 residues. The CDR3, as DNA: TGTGCCAGCAGTGACGGGGGTTCTGAAAAACTGTTTTTT. Protein sequence: CASSDGGSEKLFF.

This clone appeared a few times. The chain combines TRBV7-9 with TRBJ2-5; either TRBD1 or TRBD2 may fit D (5 bases each). Trimming took off 5 bases at V and 5 bases at J, with 18 bases between the two ends. The CDR3 spans 15 residues. Germline assignment: CDR1 SEHNR and CDR2 FQNEAQ (reference sequence). CDR3 in amino acids: CASSRTTQGGETQYF. The CDR3, as DNA: TGTGCCAGCAGCCGCACCACCCAGGGCGGGGAGACCCAGTACTTC.

This clone was found a few times. The chain recombines TRBV29-1 with TRBJ1-1; D remains ambiguous. The CDR3 is 13 amino acids. V was cut by 7 bases and J by 2 bases, with 14 bases left in between. CDR1 SQVTM and CDR2 ANQGSEA come from the germline V gene. CDR3 bases: TGCAGCGCCATCGGACGGGTTAACACTGAAGCTTTCTTT. Protein sequence: CSAIGRVNTEAFF.

The chain is built from TRBV29-1 and TRBJ2-3; a weak D match, TRBD1 (7 bases). Per the germline V gene, CDR1 is SQVTM and CDR2 is ANQGSEA. This CDR3 is 15 amino acids long. V lost 6 bases to trimming and J lost 3 bases, with 19 bases between them. CDR3 coding DNA: TGCAGCGTGCGGCCAGGGGGGATTCGTACAGATACGCAGTATTTT. Protein: CSVRPGGIRTDTQYF.

The chain couples TRBV29-1 to TRBJ2-3, with 8 bases identical to TRBD2. The CDR3 spans 14 residues. After removal of 6 bases from V and 3 bases from J, the junction contained 8 bases not matched to a gene. Germline CDR1 SQVTM, CDR2 ANQGSEA. Here the CDR3 DNA reads TGCAGCGTCGCCGGGAGGGCTGGTACAGATACGCAGTATTTT. The encoded protein is CSVAGRAGTDTQYF.